The entry below gives a single TCR beta chain sequence along with its context. The data were obtained in a study of OX40 agonist ivuxolimab in advanced cancers. Study details: Partial responses were recorded for three patients, including one with hepatocellular carcinoma and two with cutaneous melanoma.

The protocol was immunoSEQ multiplex PCR, while the TCRdb copy is restricted to in-frame clones and leaves out a portion. The repertoire has about 75,000 clones, 80% to 90% of them found once; the top ten carry roughly 8.2%. The length of the CDR3 is 15 residues. The J segment lost 4 bases and the V segment lost 4 bases, leaving 3 bases of the junction unmatched. Per the germline V gene, CDR1 is LNHDA and CDR2 is SQIVND (reference sequence). Peripheral blood came from all dose cohorts at three timepoints. The clonotype was recovered from an adult with an advanced solid tumor such as melanoma, head and neck, liver or kidney cancer. This chain links TRBV19 with TRBJ2-3; 12 bases agree with TRBD2. This material consisted of CD4+ or CD8+ T cells sorted from blood, taken in a trial of the OX40 agonist ivuxolimab. The CDR3 DNA sequence: TGTGCCAGTAGTACTAGACTAGCGGGGGCAGATACGCAGTATTTT. Its translation: CASSTRLAGADTQYF. Complete variable domain (other parts from reference TRBV19 and TRBJ2-3): DGGITQSPKYLFRKEGQNVTLSCEQNLNHDAMYWYRQDPGQGLRLIYYSQIVNDFQKGDIAEGYSVSREKKESFPLTVTSAQKNPTAFYLCASSTRLAGADTQYFGPGTRLTVL.